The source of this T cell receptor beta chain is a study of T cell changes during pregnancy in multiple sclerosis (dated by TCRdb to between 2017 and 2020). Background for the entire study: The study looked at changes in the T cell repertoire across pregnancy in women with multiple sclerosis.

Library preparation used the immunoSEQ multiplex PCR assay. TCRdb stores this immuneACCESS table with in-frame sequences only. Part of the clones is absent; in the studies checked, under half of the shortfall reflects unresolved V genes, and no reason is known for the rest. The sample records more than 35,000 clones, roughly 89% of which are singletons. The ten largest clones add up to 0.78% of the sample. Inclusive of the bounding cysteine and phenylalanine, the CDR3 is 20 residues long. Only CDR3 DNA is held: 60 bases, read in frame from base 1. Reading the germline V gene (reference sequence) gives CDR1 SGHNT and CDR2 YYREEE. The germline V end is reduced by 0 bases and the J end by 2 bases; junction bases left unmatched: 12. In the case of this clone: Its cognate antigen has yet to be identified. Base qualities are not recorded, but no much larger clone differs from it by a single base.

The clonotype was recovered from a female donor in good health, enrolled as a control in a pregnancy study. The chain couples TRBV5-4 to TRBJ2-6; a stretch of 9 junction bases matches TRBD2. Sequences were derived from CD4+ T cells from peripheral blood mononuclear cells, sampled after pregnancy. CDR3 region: CASSLGPFGAGGPGANVLTF. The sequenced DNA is TGTGCCAGCAGCTTGGGACCTTTCGGTGCGGGGGGGCCTGGGGCCAACGTCCTGACTTTC.